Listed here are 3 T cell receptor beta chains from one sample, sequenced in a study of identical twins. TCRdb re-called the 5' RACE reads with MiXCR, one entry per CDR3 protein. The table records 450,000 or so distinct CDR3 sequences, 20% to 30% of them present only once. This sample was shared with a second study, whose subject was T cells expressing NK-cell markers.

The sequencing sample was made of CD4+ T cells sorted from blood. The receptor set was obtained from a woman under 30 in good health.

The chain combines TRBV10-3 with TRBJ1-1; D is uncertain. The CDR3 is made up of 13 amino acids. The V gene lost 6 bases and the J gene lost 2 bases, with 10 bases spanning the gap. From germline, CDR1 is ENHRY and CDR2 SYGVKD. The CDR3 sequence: CAIREAPNTEAFF. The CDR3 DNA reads TGTGCCATCAGGGAGGCACCTAACACTGAAGCTTTCTTT.

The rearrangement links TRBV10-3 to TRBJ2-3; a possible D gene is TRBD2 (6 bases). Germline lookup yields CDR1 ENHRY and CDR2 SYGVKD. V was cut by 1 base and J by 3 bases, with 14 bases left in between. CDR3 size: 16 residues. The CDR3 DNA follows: TGTGCCATCAGTGAGTACCGCGGGGTACAGACAGATACGCAGTATTTT. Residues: CAISEYRGVQTDTQYF.

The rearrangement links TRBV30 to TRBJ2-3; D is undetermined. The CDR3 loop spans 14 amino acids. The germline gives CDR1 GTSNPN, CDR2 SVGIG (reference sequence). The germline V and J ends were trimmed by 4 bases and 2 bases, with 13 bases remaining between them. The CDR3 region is CAWNVNRHTDTQYF. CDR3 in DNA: TGTGCCTGGAACGTGAATCGGCACACAGATACGCAGTATTTT.